These 22 T cell receptor beta chains originate from one sample sequenced in a study of cytomegalovirus exposure and HLA in healthy donors. PCR involved 60 Vbeta and 13 Jbeta primers. TCRdb's copy holds only in-frame clones and misses some; the assay was immunoSEQ multiplex PCR. The table lists about 37,000 clones, around 70% of them singletons. The source material was PBMCs. The receptors come from a man between 25 and 39 years old in good health and CMV-seronegative.

The chain carries TRBV27 and TRBJ2-2; TRBD2 matches 7 bases. CDR1 is MNHEY, CDR2 SMNVEV, per germline (reference sequence). Losses at the gene ends were 6 bases for V and 7 bases for J; bases not matched to a gene: 14. The CDR3 has 16 amino acids. In DNA, the CDR3 is TGTGCCAGCAGACAAGTGGGAGCGGGACGGAACGGGGAGCTGTTTTTT. This sequence encodes CASRQVGAGRNGELFF.

The chain uses TRBV2 and TRBJ1-4, with 8 positions matching TRBD1. The length of the CDR3 is 15 residues. Germline values: CDR1 SNHLY, CDR2 FYNNEI. V lost 7 bases to trimming and J lost 2 bases; unmatched junction nucleotides: 6. The CDR3 DNA sequence: TGTGCCAGCAAAAGACAGGGGTTCACTAATGAAAAACTGTTTTTT. Translated: CASKRQGFTNEKLFF.

The chain couples TRBV15 to TRBJ2-1; 10 positions match TRBD1. CDR1 and CDR2 from the germline V gene are LNHNV and YYDKDF (reference sequence). This CDR3 comprises 15 residues. The V segment lost 5 bases and the J segment 9 bases; nucleotides outside the gene matches: 10. The chain's CDR3 is CATSPSRTGGGEQFF. CDR3 bases: TGTGCCACCAGCCCCTCCCGGACAGGGGGAGGTGAGCAGTTCTTC.

V and J are TRBV5-6 and TRBJ1-4, with D possibly being TRBD1 (5 bases). Germline-derived CDR1 and CDR2 are SGHDT and YYEEEE. Trimming stripped 1 base from V and 8 bases from J, with 12 bases between. The CDR3 contains 14 residues. This CDR3 is CASSLWQGGEKLFF. The CDR3 DNA reads TGTGCCAGCAGCTTGTGGCAGGGAGGGGAAAAACTGTTTTTT.

This rearrangement joins TRBV28 to TRBJ2-7; D unclear. This CDR3 comprises 12 residues. CDR1 MDHEN and CDR2 SYDVKM come from the germline V gene. V was clipped by 6 bases and J by 0 bases, with 6 bases between them. CDR3 in amino acids: CASSPLSYEQYF. For the CDR3, the DNA is TGTGCCAGCAGCCCACTCTCCTACGAGCAGTACTTC.

V and J are TRBV7-8 and TRBJ2-7; D possibly corresponds to TRBD2 (5 bases). Looked up from germline, CDR1 is SGHVS and CDR2 is FQNEAQ. V gave up 4 bases and J gave up 0 bases, with 19 bases separating them. The CDR3 covers 17 residues. The CDR3 coding sequence is TGTGCCAGCAGCTGGGTTTTAGCGTGGCGCAGCTCCTACGAGCAGTACTTC. Translation gives CASSWVLAWRSSYEQYF. Using reference TRBV7-8 and TRBJ2-7 for the parts outside the CDR3, the full variable domain is GAGVSQSPRYKVAKRGQDVALRCDPISGHVSLFWYQQALGQGPEFLTYFQNEAQLDKSGLPSDRFFAERPEGSVSTLKIQRTQQEDSAVYLCASSWVLAWRSSYEQYFGPGTRLTVT.

The chain combines TRBV23-1 with TRBJ2-3, with D tentatively TRBD2 (5 bases). TRBV23-1 is placed among ORFs of uncertain function. The CDR3 has 16 amino acids. Trimming cost V 8 bases and J 2 bases, with 20 bases left between them. CDR3 nucleotide sequence: TGCGCCAGCTCTTCGCTACGACGGAGGCCCACAGATACGCAGTATTTT. Translating gives CASSSLRRRPTDTQYF.

The rearrangement joins TRBV7-9 to TRBJ2-7; D unclear. The V and J ends lost 5 bases and 6 bases respectively, with 11 bases between them. This CDR3 has 12 residues. In germline, CDR1 is SEHNR, CDR2 FQNEAQ (reference sequence). The CDR3 coding sequence is TGTGCCAGCAGCCCGGTCGGTCCCGAGCAGTACTTC. Translating gives CASSPVGPEQYF. Combining the CDR3 with reference TRBV7-9 and TRBJ2-7 gives the whole variable domain DTGVSQNPRHKITKRGQNVTFRCDPISEHNRLYWYRQTLGQGPEFLTYFQNEAQLEKSRLLSDRFSAERPKGSFSTLEIQRTEQGDSAMYLCASSPVGPEQYFGPGTRLTVT.

This clone was counted once. V usage is TRBV6-1 and J usage is TRBJ2-5; 8 nucleotides align to TRBD2. The DNA matches TRBJ2-7 better at its end, which makes the J call doubtful. CDR3 length: 13 residues. Germline V gene data show CDR1 as MNHNS and CDR2 as SASEGT. The CDR3 bases are TGTGCCAGCAGTATAGCGGGACTCTACGAGCAGTACTTC. Amino acid sequence: CASSIAGLYEQYF.

J is TRBJ2-7 and V is TRBV7-2, with 9 bases fitting TRBD2. Germline assignment: CDR1 SGHTA and CDR2 FQGNSA. V shed 4 bases, J shed 3 bases, and the junction held 7 bases outside the gene matches. This CDR3 has 15 residues. CDR3 region: CASSWHSGSYYEQYF. DNA for the CDR3: TGTGCCAGCAGCTGGCATAGCGGGAGCTACTACGAGCAGTACTTC.

This clone was recorded once. The V call is TRBV6-6, the J call TRBJ1-5; D is undetermined. The CDR3 spans 14 residues. The V and J ends lost 5 bases and 2 bases respectively, with 10 bases between them. In germline, CDR1 is MNHNY, CDR2 SVGAGI (reference sequence). As DNA, the CDR3 is TGTGCCAGCAGTAGAGGCACCGGCAATCAGCCCCAGCATTTT. Its translation is CASSRGTGNQPQHF.

The rearrangement uses TRBV27 and TRBJ2-5; no clear D. From germline, CDR1 is MNHEY and CDR2 SMNVEV (reference sequence). This CDR3 contains 12 residues. The V and J ends lost 0 bases and 5 bases respectively, with 4 bases between them. In DNA, the CDR3 is TGTGCCAGCAGTTTATCTCGTGAGACCCAGTACTTC. It codes for CASSLSRETQYF.

This chain links TRBV9 with TRBJ2-3; 9 nucleotides line up with TRBD2. Germline V CDR1 and CDR2: SGDLS, YYNGEE. After removal of 0 bases from V and 4 bases from J, the junction contained 9 bases not matched to a gene. This CDR3 comprises 17 residues. CDR3 residues: CASSVGPSGASSDTQYF. The CDR3 DNA sequence: TGTGCCAGCAGCGTAGGCCCTAGCGGGGCGTCTTCAGATACGCAGTATTTT.

The chain joins TRBV6-5 to TRBJ2-1, with a possible D match to TRBD2 (6 bases). V was trimmed by 2 bases and J by 9 bases, leaving 14 bases between them. Looked up from germline, CDR1 is MNHEY and CDR2 is SVGAGI. This CDR3 region has 14 residues. In nucleotides, the CDR3 is TGTGCCAGCAGTTACGGCCGGAGGGGCGGTGAGCAGTTCTTC. As protein: CASSYGRRGGEQFF.

The V call is TRBV20-1, the J call TRBJ1-2; D unresolved. Germline V lookup: CDR1 DFQATT, CDR2 SNEGSKA (reference sequence). There are 11 residues in the CDR3. The V and J ends lost 1 base and 8 bases respectively, with 8 bases between them. CDR3: CSARGARGYTF. The CDR3 DNA is TGCAGTGCTAGAGGTGCCAGGGGCTACACCTTC.

This clone was detected a few times. CDR3: CASSSTPLEWGTDTQYF. CDR3 coding DNA: TGTGCCAGCAGCTCGACTCCCTTAGAGTGGGGCACAGATACGCAGTATTTT. The chain employs TRBV5-5 and TRBJ2-3; D gene ambiguous. This CDR3 has 17 residues. V dropped 3 bases and J dropped 1 base, with 18 bases sitting between them. Germline CDR1 is SGHKS and CDR2 is YYEKEE (reference sequence).

This chain's CDR3 is CASSVDQGNTEAFF. The CDR3 coding sequence is TGTGCCAGCAGCGTCGACCAGGGAAACACTGAAGCTTTCTTT. The rearrangement links TRBV9 to TRBJ1-1, with D possibly being TRBD1 (5 bases). This CDR3 spans 14 amino acids. The V and J ends lost 2 bases and 2 bases respectively, with 10 bases between them. CDR1 is SGDLS and CDR2 is YYNGEE in the germline V gene.

The V call is TRBV28, the J call TRBJ2-7; D is unresolved. Germline lookup yields CDR1 MDHEN and CDR2 SYDVKM. The CDR3 contains 14 residues. Trimming stripped 5 bases from V and 3 bases from J, with 14 bases between. The CDR3 bases are TGTGCCAGCAGTACCTCCTGGCAGATCTACGAGCAGTACTTC. Protein: CASSTSWQIYEQYF.

As for this clone: A junction end diverges from the germline sequence, so it may reflect a read error. The chain uses TRBV27 and TRBJ1-2; D is uncertain. The CDR3 consists of 16 residues. From germline, CDR1 is MNHEY and CDR2 SMNVEV (reference sequence). DNA of the CDR3: TGTGCCAGCAGTTTATCCGGGGAAGAGGATCGCTATGGCTACCCCTTC. Protein product: CASSLSGEEDRYGYPF.

The chain employs TRBV4-1 and TRBJ2-2; D not resolved. V lost 1 base to trimming and J lost 0 bases, with 12 bases between them. Germline V gene lookup returns CDR1 MGHRA and CDR2 YSYEKL. The CDR3 length is 17 residues. The CDR3: CASSQVGVGANTGELFF. The CDR3 DNA is TGCGCCAGCAGCCAAGTAGGAGTCGGAGCGAACACCGGGGAGCTGTTTTTT.

This clone has more than one count but fewer than ten. The chain has TRBV7-6 and TRBJ1-1; no clear D. V was trimmed by 4 bases and J by 1 base, leaving 10 bases between them. Germline V gene lookup returns CDR1 SGHVS and CDR2 FNYEAQ. This CDR3 has 14 amino acids. CDR3 DNA: TGTGCCAGCAGCTCTGGCTCGGGGAACACTGAAGCTTTCTTT. Encoded protein: CASSSGSGNTEAFF.

This clone was found a few times. The chain recombines TRBV5-5 with TRBJ2-3; TRBD2 matches 11 bases. From germline, CDR1 is SGHKS and CDR2 YYEKEE (reference sequence). This CDR3 is 19 amino acids long. Trimming took 5 bases from V and 0 from J; bases not matched to a gene: 14. The CDR3 loop reads CASSYLIRGLAGSTDTQYF. CDR3 nucleotide sequence: TGTGCCAGCAGTTATCTAATTCGTGGACTAGCGGGTAGCACAGATACGCAGTATTTT. The variable domain in full, with the rest retrieved from reference TRBV5-5 and TRBJ2-3, is DAGVTQSPTHLIKTRGQQVTLRCSPISGHKSVSWYQQVLGQGPQFIFQYYEKEERGRGNFPDRFSARQFPNYSSELNVNALLLGDSALYLCASSYLIRGLAGSTDTQYFGPGTRLTVL.